The source of this T cell receptor (beta chain) is a study of Graves' ophthalmopathy and Graves' hyperthyroidism. Orbital computed tomography and thyroid ultrasound, along with TRAb, serum thyroxine and clinical symptoms, underpinned diagnosis. As the starting material, roughly 9.8 ml of fresh peripheral blood yielded the PBMCs. Amplifying from RNA transcripts, the study obtained TCR beta CDR3 regions. RT-PCR with HTBI primers came first, then second-round multiplex PCR. A single record per CDR3 protein comes from TCRdb applying MiXCR to the multiplex PCR reads. This sample yields about 740,000 distinct CDR3 sequences, of which 40% are seen a single time; 44% belongs to the top ten. Study conclusions and caveats: Blood shared most expanded thyroid clonotypes above 0.001 frequency. Ophthalmopathy could be told apart from stable hyperthyroidism by a 13-signature model (about 89% sensitivity, about 80% specificity).

This clonotype was recorded at least ten times. Its antigen is not known. CDR3 length equals 15 residues. V lost 0 bases to trimming and J lost 4 bases, with 12 bases between them. Germline values: CDR1 WNHNN, CDR2 SYGVQD (reference sequence). The receptor's source is an adult man with Graves' ophthalmopathy. The sample consisted of peripheral blood. V and J are TRBV10-1 and TRBJ2-5; TRBD2 is a possible D gene (7 bases). Written as DNA, the CDR3 is TGCGCCAGCAGTGAGTCCGGGGGAGGGGGAGAGACCCAGTACTTC. Protein sequence: CASSESGGGGETQYF.